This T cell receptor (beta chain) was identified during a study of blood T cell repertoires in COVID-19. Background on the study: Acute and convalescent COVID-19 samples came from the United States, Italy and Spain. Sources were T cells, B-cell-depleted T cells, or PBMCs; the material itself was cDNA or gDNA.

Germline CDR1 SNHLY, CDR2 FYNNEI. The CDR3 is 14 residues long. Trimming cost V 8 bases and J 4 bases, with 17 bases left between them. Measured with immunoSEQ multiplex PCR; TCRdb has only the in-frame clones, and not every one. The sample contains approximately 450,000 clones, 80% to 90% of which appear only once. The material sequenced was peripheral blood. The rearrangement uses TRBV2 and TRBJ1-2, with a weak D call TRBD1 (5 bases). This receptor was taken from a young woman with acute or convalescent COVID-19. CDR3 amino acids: CASCLQTETYGYTF. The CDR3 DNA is TGTGCCAGCTGCCTCCAGACAGAAACCTATGGCTACACCTTC.